This T cell receptor beta chain comes out of a study of blood T cell repertoires in COVID-19. How the authors handled the data: Estimation of nucleated cell counts relied on the amplification of reference gene primers. Repertoires were generated with immunoSEQ multiplex PCR, while TCRdb's copy carries only in-frame clones and drops some. V and J calls and clone size are as listed in that table; D and trimming were resolved from the DNA. The sample carries under 250,000 clones, over 75% recorded once. Participants' reported clinical history set cohort assignment. The CDR3 spans 14 residues. Germline CDR1 MGHDK, CDR2 SYGVNS. V was clipped by 0 bases and J by 11 bases, with 14 bases between them.

The sample was PBMCs or T cells enriched from blood (not recorded which). The sequence derives from a woman aged 45-65 years with acute COVID-19. This sequence joins TRBV25-1 and TRBJ2-4; D gene uncertain. This chain's CDR3 is CASSEYSGAGVQYF. CDR3 nucleotide sequence: TGTGCCAGCAGTGAATATTCAGGTGCCGGCGTTCAGTACTTC. Based on the CDR3 plus reference TRBV25-1 and TRBJ2-4, the full variable domain is EADIYQTPRYLVIGTGKKITLECSQTMGHDKMYWYQQDPGMELHLIHYSYGVNSTEKGDLSSESTVSRIRTEHFPLTLESARPSHTSQYLCASSEYSGAGVQYFGAGTRLSVL.